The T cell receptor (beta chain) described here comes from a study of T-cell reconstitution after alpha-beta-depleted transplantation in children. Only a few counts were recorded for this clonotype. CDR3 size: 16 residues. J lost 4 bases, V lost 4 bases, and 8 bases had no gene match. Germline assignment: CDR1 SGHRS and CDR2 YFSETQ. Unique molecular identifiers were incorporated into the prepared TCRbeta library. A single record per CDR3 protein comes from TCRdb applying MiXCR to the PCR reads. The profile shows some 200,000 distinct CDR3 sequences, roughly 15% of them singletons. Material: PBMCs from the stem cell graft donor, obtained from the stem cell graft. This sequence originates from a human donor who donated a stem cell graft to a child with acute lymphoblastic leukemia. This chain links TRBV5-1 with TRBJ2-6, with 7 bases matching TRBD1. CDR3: CASSNRQGAGANVLTF. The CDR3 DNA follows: TGCGCCAGCAGCAACCGACAGGGAGCCGGGGCCAACGTCCTGACTTTC.